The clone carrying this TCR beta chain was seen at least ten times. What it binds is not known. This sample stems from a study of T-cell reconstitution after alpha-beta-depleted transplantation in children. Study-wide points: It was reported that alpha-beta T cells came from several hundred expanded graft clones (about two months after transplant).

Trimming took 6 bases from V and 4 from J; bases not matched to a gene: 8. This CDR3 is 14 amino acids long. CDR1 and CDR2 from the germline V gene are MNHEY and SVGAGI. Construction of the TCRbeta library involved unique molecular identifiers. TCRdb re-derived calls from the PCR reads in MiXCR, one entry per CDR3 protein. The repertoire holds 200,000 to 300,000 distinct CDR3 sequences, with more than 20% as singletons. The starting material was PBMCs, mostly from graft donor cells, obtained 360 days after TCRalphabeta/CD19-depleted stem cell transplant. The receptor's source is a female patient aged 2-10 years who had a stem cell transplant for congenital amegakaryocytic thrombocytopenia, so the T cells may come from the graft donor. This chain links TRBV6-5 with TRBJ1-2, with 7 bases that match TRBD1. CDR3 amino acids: CASSLGQSFYGYTF. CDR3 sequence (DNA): TGTGCCAGCAGCTTGGGACAGAGTTTCTATGGCTACACCTTC.